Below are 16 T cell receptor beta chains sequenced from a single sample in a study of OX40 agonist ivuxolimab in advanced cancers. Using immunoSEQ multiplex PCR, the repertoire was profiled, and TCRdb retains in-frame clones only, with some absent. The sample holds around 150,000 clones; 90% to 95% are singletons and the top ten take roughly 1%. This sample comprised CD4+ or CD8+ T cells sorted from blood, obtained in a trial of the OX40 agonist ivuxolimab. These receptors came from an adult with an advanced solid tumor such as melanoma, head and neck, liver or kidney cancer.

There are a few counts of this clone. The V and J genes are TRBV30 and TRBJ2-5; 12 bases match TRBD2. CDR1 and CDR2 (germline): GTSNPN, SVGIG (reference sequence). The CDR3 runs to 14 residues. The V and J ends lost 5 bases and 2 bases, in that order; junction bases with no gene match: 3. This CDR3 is CAWAGTSGQETQYF. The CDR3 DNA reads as TGTGCCTGGGCAGGGACTAGCGGGCAAGAGACCCAGTACTTC.

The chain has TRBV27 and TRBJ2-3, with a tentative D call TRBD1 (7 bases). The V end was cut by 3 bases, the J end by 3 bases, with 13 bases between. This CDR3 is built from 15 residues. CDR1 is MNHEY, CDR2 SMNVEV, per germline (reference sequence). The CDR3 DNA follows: TGTGCCAGCAGTTTGCGGGGACAGAGTACAGATACGCAGTATTTT. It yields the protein CASSLRGQSTDTQYF.

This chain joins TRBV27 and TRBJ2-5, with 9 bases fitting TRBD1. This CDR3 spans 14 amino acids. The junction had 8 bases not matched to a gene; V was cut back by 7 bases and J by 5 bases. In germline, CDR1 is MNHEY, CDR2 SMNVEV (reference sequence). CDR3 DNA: TGTGCCAGCAAGATCGGACAGGGGTGGGAGACCCAGTACTTC. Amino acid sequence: CASKIGQGWETQYF.

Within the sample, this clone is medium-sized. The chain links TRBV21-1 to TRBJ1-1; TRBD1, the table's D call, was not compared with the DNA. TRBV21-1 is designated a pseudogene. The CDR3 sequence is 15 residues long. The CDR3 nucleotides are TGTGCCAGCAACGAAAGACAGGGGTTAGGGTCTGAAGCTTTCTTT. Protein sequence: CASNERQGLGSEAFF.

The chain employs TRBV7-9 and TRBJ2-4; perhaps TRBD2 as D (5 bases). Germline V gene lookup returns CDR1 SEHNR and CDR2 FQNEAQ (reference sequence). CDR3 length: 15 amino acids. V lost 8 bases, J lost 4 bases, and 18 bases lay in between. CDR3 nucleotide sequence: TGTGCCAGCTATAGGGCTCATTCGGGGAAAAACATTCAGTACTTC. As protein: CASYRAHSGKNIQYF.

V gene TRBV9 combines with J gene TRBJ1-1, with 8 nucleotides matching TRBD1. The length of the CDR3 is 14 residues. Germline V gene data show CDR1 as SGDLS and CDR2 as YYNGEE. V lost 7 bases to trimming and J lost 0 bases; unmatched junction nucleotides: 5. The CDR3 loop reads CASARQGMNTEAFF. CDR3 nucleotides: TGTGCCAGCGCACGACAGGGGATGAACACTGAAGCTTTCTTT.

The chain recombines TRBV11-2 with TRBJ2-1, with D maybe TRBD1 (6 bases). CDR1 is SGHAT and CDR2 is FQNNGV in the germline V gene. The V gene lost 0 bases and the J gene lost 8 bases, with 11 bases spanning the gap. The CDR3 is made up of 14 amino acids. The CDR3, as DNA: TGTGCCAGCAGCTTAGATCTCAGGGGACATGAGCAGTTCTTC. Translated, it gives CASSLDLRGHEQFF.

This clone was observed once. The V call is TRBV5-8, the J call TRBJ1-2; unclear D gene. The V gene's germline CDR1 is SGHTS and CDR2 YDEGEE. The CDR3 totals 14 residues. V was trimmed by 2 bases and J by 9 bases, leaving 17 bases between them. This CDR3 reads CASSLRRTPLSYTF. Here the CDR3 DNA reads TGTGCCAGCAGCTTAAGGAGAACACCCCTGAGCTACACCTTC. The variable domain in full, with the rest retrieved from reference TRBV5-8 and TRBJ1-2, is EAGVTQSPTHLIKTRGQQATLRCSPISGHTSVYWYQQALGLGLQFLLWYDEGEERNRGNFPPRFSGRQFPNYSSELNVNALELEDSALYLCASSLRRTPLSYTFGSGTRLTVV.

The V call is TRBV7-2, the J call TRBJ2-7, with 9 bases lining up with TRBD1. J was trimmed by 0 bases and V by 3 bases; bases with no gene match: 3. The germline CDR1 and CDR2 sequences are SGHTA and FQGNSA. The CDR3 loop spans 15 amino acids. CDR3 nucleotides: TGTGCCAGCAGCTTCGGACAGGGGAGCTCCTACGAGCAGTACTTC. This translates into CASSFGQGSSYEQYF.

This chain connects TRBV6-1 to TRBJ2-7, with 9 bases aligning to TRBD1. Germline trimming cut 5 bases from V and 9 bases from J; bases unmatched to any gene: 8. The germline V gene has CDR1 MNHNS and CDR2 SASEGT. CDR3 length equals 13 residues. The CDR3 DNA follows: TGTGCCAGCAGTCGGGACAGGGTTTTTGTGCAGTACTTC. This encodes CASSRDRVFVQYF.

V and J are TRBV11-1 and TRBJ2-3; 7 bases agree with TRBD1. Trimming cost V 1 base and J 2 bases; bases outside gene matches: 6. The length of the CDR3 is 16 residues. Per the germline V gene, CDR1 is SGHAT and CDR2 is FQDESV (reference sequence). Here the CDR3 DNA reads TGTGCCAGCAGCTTAGTTGAGGGGACAGCCACAGATACGCAGTATTTT. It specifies CASSLVEGTATDTQYF.

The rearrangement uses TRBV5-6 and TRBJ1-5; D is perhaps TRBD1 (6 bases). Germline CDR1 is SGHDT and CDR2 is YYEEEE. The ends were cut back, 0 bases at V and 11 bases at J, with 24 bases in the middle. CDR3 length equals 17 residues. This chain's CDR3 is CASSLATITGSLKAQHF. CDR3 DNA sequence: TGTGCCAGCAGCTTGGCCACTATAACAGGGTCCCTCAAGGCCCAGCATTTT.

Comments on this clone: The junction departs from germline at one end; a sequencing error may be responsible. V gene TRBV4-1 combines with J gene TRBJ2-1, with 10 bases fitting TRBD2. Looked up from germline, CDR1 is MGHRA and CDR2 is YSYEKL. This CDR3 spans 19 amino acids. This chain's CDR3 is CASSSGGASGSRGYNGQFF. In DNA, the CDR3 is TGCGCCAGCAGCTCAGGGGGGGCTAGCGGGAGCCGTGGATACAATGGGCAGTTCTTC.

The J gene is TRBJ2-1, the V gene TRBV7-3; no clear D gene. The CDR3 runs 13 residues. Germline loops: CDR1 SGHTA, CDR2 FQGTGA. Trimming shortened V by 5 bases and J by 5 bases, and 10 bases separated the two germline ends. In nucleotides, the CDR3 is TGTGCCAGCAGCCCCTCAAATGACAATGAGCAGTTCTTC. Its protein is CASSPSNDNEQFF.

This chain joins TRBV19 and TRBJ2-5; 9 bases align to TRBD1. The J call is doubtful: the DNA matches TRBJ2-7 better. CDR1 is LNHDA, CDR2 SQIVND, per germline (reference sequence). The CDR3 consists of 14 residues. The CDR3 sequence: CASSLRGTGYEQYF. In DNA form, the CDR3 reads TGTGCCAGTAGCCTTCGTGGGACAGGGTACGAGCAGTACTTC.

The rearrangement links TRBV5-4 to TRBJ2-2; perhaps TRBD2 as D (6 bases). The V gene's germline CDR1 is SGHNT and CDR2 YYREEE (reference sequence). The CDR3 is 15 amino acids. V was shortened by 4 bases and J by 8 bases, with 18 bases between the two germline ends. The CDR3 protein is CASSPGAAPRGELFF. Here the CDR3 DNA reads TGTGCCAGCAGCCCGGGAGCTGCACCGAGGGGGGAGCTGTTTTTT.